These 15 T cell receptor beta chains were all obtained from the same sample, sequenced in a study of blood T cells in healthy people across ages. The second PCR ran about 7 to 12 cycles with a sample-barcoded 5' primer and J-beta primers. TCRdb independently ran MiXCR on the 5' RACE reads; one entry per CDR3 protein. This sample has some 1,500,000 distinct CDR3 sequences, with roughly two fifths found just once. Sequencing was done on a sample of blood. The receptors derive from a woman in her late teens or twenties in good health.

This clonotype was recorded a few times. V is TRBV12-3 or TRBV12-4 and J is TRBJ2-1; 9 nucleotides line up with TRBD2. The CDR3 length is 14 residues. J was trimmed by 5 bases and V by 1 base; bases with no gene match: 0. CDR3 sequence (DNA): TGTGCCAGCAGTTTAGGCGGGGGGGACAATGAGCAGTTCTTC. Its translation is CASSLGGGDNEQFF.

This clonotype was observed a few times. The rearrangement joins TRBV9 to TRBJ1-1; D uncertain. V lost 0 bases to trimming and J lost 6 bases, with 9 bases between them. The germline CDR1 and CDR2 sequences are SGDLS and YYNGEE. CDR3 length equals 13 residues. The CDR3 spells CASSVGGVAEAFF. For the CDR3, the DNA is TGTGCCAGCAGCGTAGGGGGTGTGGCTGAAGCTTTCTTT.

This clonotype was seen just once. The chain's CDR3 is CASIDRIFNEQYF. The CDR3 bases are TGTGCCAGCATTGACAGGATCTTTAACGAGCAGTACTTC. V gene TRBV6-2 or TRBV6-3 combines with J gene TRBJ2-5, with D perhaps TRBD1 (6 bases). The DNA end favors TRBJ2-7, so the J call may be wrong. The CDR3 has 13 residues. In germline, CDR1 is MNHEY, CDR2 SVGEGT.

The chain employs TRBV20-1 and TRBJ2-3; D may be TRBD2 (6 bases). CDR3 size: 15 residues. The V and J ends lost 5 bases and 2 bases respectively, with 17 bases between them. Germline V lookup: CDR1 DFQATT, CDR2 SNEGSKA (reference sequence). The CDR3, as DNA: TGCAGTGCTCAACTAGCAAGAGGGGACACAGATACGCAGTATTTT. Residues: CSAQLARGDTDTQYF.

The rearrangement uses TRBV6-2 or TRBV6-3 and TRBJ2-1, with no clear D. Looked up from germline, CDR1 is MNHEY and CDR2 is SVGEGT. This CDR3 spans 15 amino acids. V lost 2 bases, J lost 6 bases, and 14 bases lay in between. In nucleotides, the CDR3 is TGTGCCAGCAGTTACCCCGGCCACTGGGGCAATGAGCAGTTCTTC. Residues: CASSYPGHWGNEQFF.

The chain uses TRBV20-1 and TRBJ2-7, with D perhaps matching TRBD2 (6 bases). The CDR3 consists of 14 residues. Germline-derived CDR1 and CDR2 are DFQATT and SNEGSKA (reference sequence). The ends were cut back, 5 bases at V and 2 bases at J, with 16 bases in the middle. The CDR3, as DNA: TGCAGTGCTGAGGGGCTAGCGTTTCCCTACGAGCAGTACTTC. Its translation is CSAEGLAFPYEQYF.

The V call is TRBV27, the J call TRBJ2-1; D is perhaps TRBD2 (5 bases). Germline CDR1 and CDR2: MNHEY and SMNVEV (reference sequence). The CDR3 has 15 residues. V gave up 6 bases and J gave up 1 base, with 13 bases separating them. DNA for the CDR3: TGTGCCAGCAGGTACACTAGATATTCCTACAATGAGCAGTTCTTC. It codes for CASRYTRYSYNEQFF.

V and J are TRBV7-9 and TRBJ2-7; 10 positions agree with TRBD2. The junction had 10 bases not matched to a gene; V was cut back by 4 bases and J by 7 bases. Germline loops: CDR1 SEHNR, CDR2 FQNEAQ (reference sequence). This CDR3 region has 15 residues. CDR3 sequence reads: CASSSAGGPGNEQYF. The CDR3 DNA is TGTGCCAGCAGCTCAGCGGGGGGGCCTGGGAATGAGCAGTACTTC. Combining the CDR3 with reference TRBV7-9 and TRBJ2-7 gives the whole variable domain DTGVSQNPRHKITKRGQNVTFRCDPISEHNRLYWYRQTLGQGPEFLTYFQNEAQLEKSRLLSDRFSAERPKGSFSTLEIQRTEQGDSAMYLCASSSAGGPGNEQYFGPGTRLTVT.

The rearrangement joins TRBV5-1 to TRBJ1-4; a possible D gene is TRBD1 (5 bases). The V end lost 4 bases, the J end lost 8 bases, and 18 bases lay between the germline ends. From germline, CDR1 is SGHRS and CDR2 YFSETQ. This CDR3 spans 15 amino acids. The CDR3 DNA is TGCGCCAGCAGCGGCAGGGACGGGGAAGGGGAAAAACTGTTTTTT. Its translation: CASSGRDGEGEKLFF.

This clonotype was found a few times. The chain employs TRBV7-9 and TRBJ2-5; 8 bases align to TRBD1. J lost 2 bases, V lost 3 bases, and 5 bases had no gene match. This CDR3 is 15 amino acids long. Germline CDR1 is SEHNR and CDR2 is FQNEAQ (reference sequence). In nucleotides, the CDR3 is TGTGCCAGCAGCTTTCCAGGACAGGGACAAGAGACCCAGTACTTC. Translated, it gives CASSFPGQGQETQYF.

This chain uses TRBV9 with TRBJ2-7, with 9 bases fitting TRBD1. CDR3 size: 15 residues. Trimming took 3 bases from V and 3 from J; bases not matched to a gene: 7. CDR1 is SGDLS, CDR2 YYNGEE, per germline. Here the CDR3 DNA reads TGTGCCAGCAGCGGAGGGGACAGGGCTCTCTACGAGCAGTACTTC. Its protein is CASSGGDRALYEQYF.

This chain uses TRBV6-5 with TRBJ2-5; no definite D call. Per the germline V gene, CDR1 is MNHEY and CDR2 is SVGAGI. Trimming stripped 6 bases from V and 5 bases from J, with 13 bases between. This CDR3 spans 13 amino acids. CDR3 residues: CASRNGRKETQYF. Here the CDR3 DNA reads TGTGCCAGCAGGAACGGACGCAAGGAGACCCAGTACTTC.

This chain uses TRBV28 with TRBJ2-1; TRBD1 matches 10 bases. V was pared by 4 bases and J by 8 bases, with 5 bases of the junction left unmatched. The CDR3 is made up of 14 amino acids. The germline V gene encodes CDR1 MDHEN and CDR2 SYDVKM. CDR3 sequence reads: CASSYTDRGHEQFF. The CDR3 nucleotides read TGTGCCAGCAGTTACACCGACAGGGGGCATGAGCAGTTCTTC.

This clonotype was counted only a few times. CDR3 protein: CASSPTEVYEQYF. The DNA for the CDR3 is TGTGCCAGCAGCCCGACGGAGGTCTACGAGCAGTACTTC. This chain links TRBV7-8 with TRBJ2-7; weak D call: TRBD2 (5 bases). Trimming left V 5 bases short and J 3 bases short, with 11 bases between. Germline loops: CDR1 SGHVS, CDR2 FQNEAQ. The CDR3 length is 13 residues.

This clonotype turned up a few times. The gene calls are TRBV9 and TRBJ2-1; 7 bases agree with TRBD2. The ends lost 0 bases at V and 2 bases at J; junction bases unmatched: 5. Germline V CDR1 and CDR2: SGDLS, YYNGEE. The CDR3 extends over 16 amino acids. The CDR3 is CASSVGRGLAYNEQFF. CDR3 coding DNA: TGTGCCAGCAGCGTAGGGAGAGGACTAGCCTACAATGAGCAGTTCTTC.